This T cell receptor (beta chain) is from a study of cytomegalovirus exposure and HLA in healthy donors. Worth noting for this clone: The antigen remains unidentified.

This CDR3 contains 15 residues. Trimming took 2 bases from V and 6 from J; bases not matched to a gene: 2. Per germline, CDR1 MDHEN and CDR2 SYDVKM. Overall study results and limits: Relative to equally common others, HLA-associated TCR beta chains showed greater clonal expansion in a later analysis. In a later analysis, parvovirus B19, influenza, CMV and Epstein-Barr virus appeared linked to several top co-occurrence clusters. Being productive about 87% or about 30% of the time was typical of most TCR beta V segments in an earlier analysis.

Researchers ran the PCR with 60 Vbeta and 13 Jbeta primers. The assay was immunoSEQ multiplex PCR, and TCRdb's table has in-frame clones only and misses some. The table lists over 200,000 clones, around four fifths of them singletons, with around 4% in the top ten. The chain combines TRBV28 with TRBJ2-2; TRBD1 matches 11 bases. The source of this sequence is a male donor in good health and CMV-seronegative. The sequenced sample was PBMCs. Written as DNA, the CDR3 is TGTGCCAGCAGTTTAGGGGGACAGGGGGCCGGGGAGCTGTTTTTT. Residues: CASSLGGQGAGELFF.